This is a list of T cell receptor beta chains from one sample in a study of OX40 agonist ivuxolimab in advanced cancers. Data came from immunoSEQ multiplex PCR; TCRdb stores just in-frame clones and leaves some out. This table has roughly 30,000 clones, around 90% appearing once. The sample was CD4+ or CD8+ T cells sorted from blood, taken in a trial of the OX40 agonist ivuxolimab. The receptors come from an adult with an advanced solid tumor such as melanoma, head and neck, liver or kidney cancer. The CDR3 runs from the conserved cysteine through the conserved F or W. The order of the fields is J gene, D gene, V gene, clone size, CDR3 protein, CDR3 DNA. The D gene is left open where the match is weak. Expanded clones are given a class, and other clones once, few, many or no size at all.

j_call: TRBJ1-2; d_call: NA; v_call: TRBV5-1; clone_size: NA; cdr3_aa: CASSPLPGVNYGYTF; cdr3_nt: TGCGCCAGCAGCCCGCTTCCAGGGGTTAACTATGGCTACACCTTC
j_call: TRBJ1-1; d_call: NA; v_call: TRBV6-1; clone_size: NA; cdr3_aa: CASRDGLQESF; cdr3_nt: TGTGCCAGCAGGGATGGTTTACAGGAATCGTTT
j_call: TRBJ2-5; d_call: NA; v_call: TRBV10-3; clone_size: NA; cdr3_aa: CAISEAGSLQETQYF; cdr3_nt: TGTGCCATCAGTGAGGCCGGAAGCTTACAAGAGACCCAGTACTTC
j_call: TRBJ2-1; d_call: NA; v_call: TRBV28; clone_size: NA; cdr3_aa: CASSPTSGFTIDEQFF; cdr3_nt: TGTGCCAGCAGTCCAACGTCCGGTTTCACTATCGATGAGCAGTTCTTC
j_call: TRBJ2-5; d_call: TRBD1; v_call: TRBV7-8; clone_size: NA; cdr3_aa: CASSFDRGETQYF; cdr3_nt: TGTGCCAGCAGCTTTGACAGGGGTGAGACCCAGTACTTC
j_call: TRBJ2-7; d_call: NA; v_call: TRBV7-8; clone_size: NA; cdr3_aa: CASSLADSYEQYF; cdr3_nt: TGTGCCAGCAGCTTAGCGGACTCCTACGAGCAGTACTTC
j_call: TRBJ2-1; d_call: TRBD2; v_call: TRBV7-6; clone_size: few; cdr3_aa: CASSLAGVASGGGEQFF; cdr3_nt: TGTGCCAGCAGCTTAGCGGGGGTGGCTAGCGGGGGGGGTGAGCAGTTCTTC
j_call: TRBJ1-4; d_call: NA; v_call: TRBV7-9; clone_size: NA; cdr3_aa: CASSSDLPDGATNEKLFF; cdr3_nt: TGTGCCAGCAGCTCCGACCTCCCGGATGGGGCAACTAATGAAAAACTGTTTTTT
j_call: TRBJ2-7; d_call: NA; v_call: TRBV7-2; clone_size: NA; cdr3_aa: CASSLGGHYEQYF; cdr3_nt: TGTGCCAGCAGCTTAGGGGGGCATTACGAGCAGTACTTC
j_call: TRBJ2-1; d_call: TRBD1; v_call: TRBV29-1; clone_size: NA; cdr3_aa: CSVKDRGTHEQFF; cdr3_nt: TGCAGCGTGAAGGACAGGGGAACCCATGAGCAGTTCTTC
j_call: TRBJ2-3; d_call: TRBD2; v_call: TRBV27; clone_size: once; cdr3_aa: CASSPSSGGAMNTQYF; cdr3_nt: TGTGCCAGCAGTCCGTCTAGCGGGGGGGCCATGAATACGCAGTATTTT
j_call: TRBJ2-7; d_call: NA; v_call: TRBV7-8; clone_size: NA; cdr3_aa: CASSLGGGEQYF; cdr3_nt: TGTGCCAGCAGCTTAGGAGGCGGCGAGCAGTACTTC
j_call: TRBJ2-2; d_call: NA; v_call: TRBV4-1; clone_size: NA; cdr3_aa: CASSQEGVLTGELFF; cdr3_nt: TGCGCCAGCAGCCAAGAAGGGGTTCTCACCGGGGAGCTGTTTTTT
j_call: TRBJ1-5; d_call: NA; v_call: TRBV15; clone_size: NA; cdr3_aa: CATEVEQPQHF; cdr3_nt: TGTGCCACCGAGGTGGAACAGCCCCAGCATTTT
j_call: TRBJ1-1; d_call: NA; v_call: TRBV28; clone_size: NA; cdr3_aa: CASGPRAFF; cdr3_nt: TGTGCCAGCGGCCCGAGAGCTTTCTTT
j_call: TRBJ1-1; d_call: NA; v_call: TRBV4-3; clone_size: NA; cdr3_aa: CASSPGVLATEAFF; cdr3_nt: TGCGCCAGCAGCCCAGGGGTCTTGGCCACTGAAGCTTTCTTT
j_call: TRBJ1-5; d_call: NA; v_call: TRBV6-4; clone_size: few; cdr3_aa: CASSPGYNQPQHF; cdr3_nt: TGTGCCAGCAGCCCAGGGTACAATCAGCCCCAGCATTTT
j_call: TRBJ2-1; d_call: TRBD2; v_call: TRBV20-1; clone_size: once; cdr3_aa: CSAKTGGVQFF; cdr3_nt: TGCAGTGCTAAGACCGGGGGGGTTCAGTTCTTC
j_call: TRBJ2-7; d_call: TRBD1; v_call: TRBV7-9; clone_size: NA; cdr3_aa: CASSSMDREPYEQYF; cdr3_nt: TGTGCCAGCAGCTCGATGGACAGGGAACCCTACGAGCAGTACTTC
j_call: TRBJ2-7; d_call: NA; v_call: TRBV4-3; clone_size: NA; cdr3_aa: CASSQERGTYEQYF; cdr3_nt: TGCGCCAGCAGCCAAGAGAGGGGAACCTACGAGCAGTACTTC
j_call: TRBJ2-7; d_call: NA; v_call: TRBV30; clone_size: NA; cdr3_aa: CALRSFSESSYEQYF; cdr3_nt: TGTGCCCTCCGGTCTTTTTCCGAGAGCTCCTACGAGCAGTACTTC
j_call: TRBJ2-1; d_call: TRBD2; v_call: TRBV5-4; clone_size: NA; cdr3_aa: CASSTGGARGYNEQFF; cdr3_nt: TGTGCCAGCAGCACGGGGGGGGCTCGCGGATACAATGAGCAGTTCTTC